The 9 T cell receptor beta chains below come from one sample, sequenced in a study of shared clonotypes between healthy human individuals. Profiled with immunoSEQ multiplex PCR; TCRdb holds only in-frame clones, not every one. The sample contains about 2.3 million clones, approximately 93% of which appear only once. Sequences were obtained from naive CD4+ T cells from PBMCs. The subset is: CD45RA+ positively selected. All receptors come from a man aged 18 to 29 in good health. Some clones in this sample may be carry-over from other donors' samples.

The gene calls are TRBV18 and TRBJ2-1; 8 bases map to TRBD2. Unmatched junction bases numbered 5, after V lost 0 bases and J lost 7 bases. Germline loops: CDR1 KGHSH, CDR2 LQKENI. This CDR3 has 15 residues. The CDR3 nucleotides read TGTGCCAGCTCACCACCGGGACTAGTGGAGAATGAGCAGTTCTTC. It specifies CASSPPGLVENEQFF.

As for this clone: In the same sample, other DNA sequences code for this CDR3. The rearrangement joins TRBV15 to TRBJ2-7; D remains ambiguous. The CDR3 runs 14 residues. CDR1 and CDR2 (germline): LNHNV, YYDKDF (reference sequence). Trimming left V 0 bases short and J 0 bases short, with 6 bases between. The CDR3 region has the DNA TGTGCCACCAGCAGAGAACAAGGCTCCTACGAGCAGTACTTC. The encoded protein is CATSREQGSYEQYF.

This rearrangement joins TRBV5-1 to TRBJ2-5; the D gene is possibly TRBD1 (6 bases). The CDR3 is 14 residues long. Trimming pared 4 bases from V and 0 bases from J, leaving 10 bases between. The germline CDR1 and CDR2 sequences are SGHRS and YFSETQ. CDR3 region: CASSRTGNQETQYF. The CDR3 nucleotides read TGCGCCAGCAGCAGAACAGGGAACCAAGAGACCCAGTACTTC.

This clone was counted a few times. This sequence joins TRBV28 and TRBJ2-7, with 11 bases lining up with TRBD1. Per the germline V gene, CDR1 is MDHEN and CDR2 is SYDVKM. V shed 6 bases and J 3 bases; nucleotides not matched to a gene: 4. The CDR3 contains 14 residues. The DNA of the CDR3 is TGTGCCAGCAGCCGGACAGGGGGCATCTACGAGCAGTACTTC. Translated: CASSRTGGIYEQYF.

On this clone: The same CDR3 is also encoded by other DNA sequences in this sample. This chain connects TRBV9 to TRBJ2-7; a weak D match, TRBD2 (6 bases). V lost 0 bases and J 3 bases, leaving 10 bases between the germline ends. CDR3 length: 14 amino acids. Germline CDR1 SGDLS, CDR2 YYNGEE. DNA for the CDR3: TGTGCCAGCAGCGTAGGGGGGGTCGGCTACGAGCAGTACTTC. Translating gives CASSVGGVGYEQYF.

This chain's CDR3 is CASSSRTGGNTGELFF. The CDR3 DNA follows: TGTGCCAGCAGCTCCAGGACAGGGGGCAACACCGGGGAGCTGTTTTTT. The chain joins TRBV5-6 to TRBJ2-2; 11 positions agree with TRBD1. Per germline, CDR1 SGHDT and CDR2 YYEEEE. The J segment lost 2 bases and the V segment lost 3 bases, leaving 3 bases of the junction unmatched. The CDR3 runs to 16 residues.

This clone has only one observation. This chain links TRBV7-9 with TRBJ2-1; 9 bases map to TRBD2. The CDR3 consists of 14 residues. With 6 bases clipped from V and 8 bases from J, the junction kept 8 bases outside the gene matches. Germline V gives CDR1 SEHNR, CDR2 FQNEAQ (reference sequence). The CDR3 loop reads CASRPTSGGDEQFF. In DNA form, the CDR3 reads TGTGCCAGCAGACCGACTAGCGGAGGCGATGAGCAGTTCTTC.

In DNA form, the CDR3 reads TGTGCCAGCAGTCCCCCGGGACACAGCAATCAGCCCCAGCATTTT. Amino acids: CASSPPGHSNQPQHF. The rearrangement joins TRBV27 to TRBJ1-5; D is perhaps TRBD1 (6 bases). The CDR3 runs 15 residues. From germline, CDR1 is MNHEY and CDR2 SMNVEV (reference sequence). V lost 5 bases and J 1 base, leaving 12 bases between the germline ends.

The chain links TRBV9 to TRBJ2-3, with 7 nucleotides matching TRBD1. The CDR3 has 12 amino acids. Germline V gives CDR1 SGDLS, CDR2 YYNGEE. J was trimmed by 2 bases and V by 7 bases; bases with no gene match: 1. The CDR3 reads CASGQDTDTQYF. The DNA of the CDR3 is TGTGCCAGCGGACAGGACACAGATACGCAGTATTTT.